This TCR beta chain comes out of a study of CD8 T cells in ankylosing spondylitis. Study-level findings and limits: Reactive arthritis synovial fluid and blood were previously reported to contain some motif variants. CD8+ disease-linked clones were present at relatively low frequencies in blood.

This clonotype was counted only a few times. Its antigen is currently unknown. TCRdb ran MiXCR on the 5' RACE reads and lists one entry per CDR3 protein. The data contain around 210,000 distinct CDR3 sequences, under 8.5% of them singletons. The germline V gene has CDR1 DFQATT and CDR2 SNEGSKA (reference sequence). The CDR3 contains 12 residues. The receptor was isolated from a female donor with ankylosing spondylitis or in good health (not recorded which). The gene calls are TRBV20-1 and TRBJ2-2, with no clear D. Sequences were obtained from blood, either unsorted or a sorted T cell fraction (not recorded which). The CDR3 loop is CSVEQNTGELFF. The CDR3 bases are TGCAGCGTGGAACAGAACACCGGGGAGCTGTTTTTT.